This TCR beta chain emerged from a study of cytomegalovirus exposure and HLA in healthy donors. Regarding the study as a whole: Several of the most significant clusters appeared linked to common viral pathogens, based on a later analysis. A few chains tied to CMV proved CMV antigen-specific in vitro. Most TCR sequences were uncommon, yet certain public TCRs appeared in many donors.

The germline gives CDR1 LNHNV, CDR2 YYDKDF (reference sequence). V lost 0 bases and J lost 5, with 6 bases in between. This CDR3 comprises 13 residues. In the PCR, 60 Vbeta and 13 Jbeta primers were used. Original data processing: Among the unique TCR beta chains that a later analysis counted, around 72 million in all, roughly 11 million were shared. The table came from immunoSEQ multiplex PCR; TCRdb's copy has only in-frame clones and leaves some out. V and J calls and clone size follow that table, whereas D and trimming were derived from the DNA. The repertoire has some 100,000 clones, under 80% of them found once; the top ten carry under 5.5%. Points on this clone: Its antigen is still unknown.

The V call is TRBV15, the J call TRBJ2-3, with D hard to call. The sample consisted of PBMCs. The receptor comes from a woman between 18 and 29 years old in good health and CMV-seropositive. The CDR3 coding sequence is TGTGCCACCAGCAGAGATCCGGGAGATACGCAGTATTTT. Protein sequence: CATSRDPGDTQYF.